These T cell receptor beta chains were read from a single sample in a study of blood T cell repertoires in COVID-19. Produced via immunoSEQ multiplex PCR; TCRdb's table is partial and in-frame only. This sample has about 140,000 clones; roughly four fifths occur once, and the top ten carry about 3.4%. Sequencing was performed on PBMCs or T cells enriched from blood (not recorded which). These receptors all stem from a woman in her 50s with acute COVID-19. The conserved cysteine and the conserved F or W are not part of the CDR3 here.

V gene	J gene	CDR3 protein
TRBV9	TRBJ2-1	ASSVGVAVPNPEQF
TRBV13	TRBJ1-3	ASSSRQGGRRGNTIY
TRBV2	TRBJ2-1	ASRIGAYNEQF
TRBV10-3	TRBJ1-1	AISPQGEAEAF
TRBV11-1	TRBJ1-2	ASSLSGYGYT
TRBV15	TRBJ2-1	ATSRDRPSGRIISYNEQF
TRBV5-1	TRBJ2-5	ASSLAPQLAETQY
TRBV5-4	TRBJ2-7	ASSSLAGSSYEQY
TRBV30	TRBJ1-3	AWSVGGAYTIY
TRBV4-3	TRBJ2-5	ASSQGAAGSLGETQY
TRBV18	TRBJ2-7	ASSPLSSQGASEQY
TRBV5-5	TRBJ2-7	ASSSSAGTSSYEQY
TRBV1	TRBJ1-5	TPTDRDSSKDSNQPQH
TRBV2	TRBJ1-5	ASSGFQGISNQPQH
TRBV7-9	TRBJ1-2	ASSLVGGEMELYGYT
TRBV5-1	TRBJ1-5	ASSLEPTNNQPQH
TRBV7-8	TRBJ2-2	ASSLALDTGELF
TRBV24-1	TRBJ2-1	ATSDPAGGSYNEQF
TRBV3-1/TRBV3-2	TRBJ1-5	ASSQGTAQPQH
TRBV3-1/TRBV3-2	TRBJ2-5	ASSRIPLVSWKTQY
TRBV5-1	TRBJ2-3	ASSLGQGNTQY
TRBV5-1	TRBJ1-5	ASSLQGGQPQH
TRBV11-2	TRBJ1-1	ASTGQGNTEAF
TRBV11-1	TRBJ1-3	ASSLGGLGNTIY
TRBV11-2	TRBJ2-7	ASSFMAGGTYEQY
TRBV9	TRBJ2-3	ASTPGTASTDTQY
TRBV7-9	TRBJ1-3	ASSQRGRSSGNTIY
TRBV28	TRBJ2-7	ASRSPGTASYEQY
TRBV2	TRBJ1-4	ASSARRDSNNEKLF
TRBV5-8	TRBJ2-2	ASSTEDGELF
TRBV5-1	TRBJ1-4	ASSLQGASFSTNEKLF
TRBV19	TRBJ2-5	ASSKGTIQETQY
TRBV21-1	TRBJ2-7	ASSKVARRAEQY
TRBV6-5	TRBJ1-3	ASSLDRGAGNTIY
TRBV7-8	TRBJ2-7	ASSLKLSERY
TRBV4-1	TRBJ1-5	ASSQRTGGDQPQH
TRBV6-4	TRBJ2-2	ASSDLSGGRPGELF
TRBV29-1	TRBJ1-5	GTGENQPQH
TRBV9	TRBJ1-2	ASSVVPGWGGYT
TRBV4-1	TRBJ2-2	ASSQGPGGRVTGELF
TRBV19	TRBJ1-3	ASSIGWDTSSGNTIY
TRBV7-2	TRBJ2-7	ASSLGQGGTYEQY
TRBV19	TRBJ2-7	ASSQSGRSRYEQY
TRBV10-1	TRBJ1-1	ASSQTDRGRTEAF
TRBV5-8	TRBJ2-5	ASSFGGRARETQY
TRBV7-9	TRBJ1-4	ASSSGGPTGTKNEKLF
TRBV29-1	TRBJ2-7	SARQGMAYEQY
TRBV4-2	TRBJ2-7	ASSQEGVLRGEQY
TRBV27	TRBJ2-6	ASSFVGANVLT
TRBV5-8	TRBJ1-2	ASSVDRGLGGGYT
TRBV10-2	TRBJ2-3	ASTPSTDTQY
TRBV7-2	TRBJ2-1	ASSRGGTQTYNEQF
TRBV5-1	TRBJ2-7	ASSLKVSGGGEQY
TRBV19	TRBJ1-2	ASSRRQGPYGYT
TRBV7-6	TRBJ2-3	ASSANRGRGTDTQY
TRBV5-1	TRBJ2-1	ASSLRRDRSYNEQF
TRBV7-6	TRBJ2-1	ASSSATGSYNEQF
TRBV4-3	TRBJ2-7	ASSQELQEPTYEQY
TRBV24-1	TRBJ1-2	ATSAQDT
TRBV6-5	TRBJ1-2	ASSYGDRGNYGYT